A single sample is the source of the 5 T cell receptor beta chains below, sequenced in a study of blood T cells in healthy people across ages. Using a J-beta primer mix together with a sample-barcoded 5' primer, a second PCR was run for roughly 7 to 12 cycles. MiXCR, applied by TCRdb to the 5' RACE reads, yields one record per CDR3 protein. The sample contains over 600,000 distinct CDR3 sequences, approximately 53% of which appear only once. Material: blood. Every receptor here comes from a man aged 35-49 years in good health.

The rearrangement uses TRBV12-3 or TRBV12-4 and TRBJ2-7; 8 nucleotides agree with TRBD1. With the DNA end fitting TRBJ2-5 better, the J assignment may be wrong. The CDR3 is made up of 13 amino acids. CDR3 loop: CASSRTGFETQYF. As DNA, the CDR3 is TGTGCCAGCAGCCGGACAGGGTTTGAGACCCAGTACTTC.

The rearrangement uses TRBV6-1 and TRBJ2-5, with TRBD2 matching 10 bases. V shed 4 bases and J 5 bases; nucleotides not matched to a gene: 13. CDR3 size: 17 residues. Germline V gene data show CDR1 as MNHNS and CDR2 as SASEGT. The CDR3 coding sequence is TGTGCCAGCAGTGGTTCTAGCGGGAGATCCGTGGTGGAGACCCAGTACTTC. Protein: CASSGSSGRSVVETQYF.

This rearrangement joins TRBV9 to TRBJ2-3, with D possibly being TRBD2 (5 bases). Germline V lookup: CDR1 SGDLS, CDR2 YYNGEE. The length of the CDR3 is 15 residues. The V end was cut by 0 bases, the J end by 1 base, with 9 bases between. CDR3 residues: CASSVVSGRTDTQYF. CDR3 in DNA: TGTGCCAGCAGCGTAGTGAGCGGACGCACAGATACGCAGTATTTT. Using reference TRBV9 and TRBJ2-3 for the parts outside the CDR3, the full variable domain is DSGVTQTPKHLITATGQRVTLRCSPRSGDLSVYWYQQSLDQGLQFLIQYYNGEERAKGNILERFSAQQFPDLHSELNLSSLELGDSALYFCASSVVSGRTDTQYFGPGTRLTVL.

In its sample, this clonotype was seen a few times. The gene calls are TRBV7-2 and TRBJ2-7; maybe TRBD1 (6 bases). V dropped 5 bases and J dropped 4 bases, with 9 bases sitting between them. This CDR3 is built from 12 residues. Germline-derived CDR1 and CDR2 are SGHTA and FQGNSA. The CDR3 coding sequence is TGTGCCAGCAGCAACAGGGTATACGAGCAGTACTTC. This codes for CASSNRVYEQYF. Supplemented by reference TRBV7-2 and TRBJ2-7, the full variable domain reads GAGVSQSPSNKVTEKGKDVELRCDPISGHTALYWYRQSLGQGLEFLIYFQGNSAPDKSGLPSDRFSAERTGGSVSTLTIQRTQQEDSAVYLCASSNRVYEQYFGPGTRLTVT.

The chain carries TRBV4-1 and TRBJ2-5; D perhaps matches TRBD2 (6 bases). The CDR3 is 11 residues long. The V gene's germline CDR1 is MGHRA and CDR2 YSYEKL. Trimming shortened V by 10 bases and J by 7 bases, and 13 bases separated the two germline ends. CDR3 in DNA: TGCGCCACTTACGGGGGTGGGACCCAGTACTTC. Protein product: CATYGGGTQYF.